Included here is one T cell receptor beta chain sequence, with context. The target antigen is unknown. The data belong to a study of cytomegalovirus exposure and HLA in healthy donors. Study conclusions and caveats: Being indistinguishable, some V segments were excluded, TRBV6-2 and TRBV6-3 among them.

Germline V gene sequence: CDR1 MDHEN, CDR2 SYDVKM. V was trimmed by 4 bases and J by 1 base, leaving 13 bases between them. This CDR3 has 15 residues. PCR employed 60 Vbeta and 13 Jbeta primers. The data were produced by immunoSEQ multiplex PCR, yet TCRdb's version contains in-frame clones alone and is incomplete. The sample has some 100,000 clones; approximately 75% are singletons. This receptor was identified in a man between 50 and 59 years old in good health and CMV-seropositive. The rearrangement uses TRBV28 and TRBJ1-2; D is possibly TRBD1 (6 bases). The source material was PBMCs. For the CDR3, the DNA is TGTGCCAGCAGTTCCCCCCCCAGGGGTAACTATGGCTACACCTTC. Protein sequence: CASSSPPRGNYGYTF.